The clone carrying this T cell receptor beta chain was found a few times. Its cognate antigen is unknown. These data originate in a study of regulatory T cells in long-lasting Graves disease. General study points: Patients with persistent Graves' had lower TCR diversity than newly diagnosed patients. The study found TRBV28, TRBJ1-2 and TRBJ2-5 favored in persistent disease.

The V segment lost 8 bases and the J segment 11 bases; nucleotides outside the gene matches: 18. The CDR3 covers 16 residues. Germline lookup yields CDR1 SNHLY and CDR2 FYNNEI. Time point meaning: persistent/refractory GD, antithyroid drugs over 5 years with positive TRAb. PBMCs provided the RNA from which the TCR library was made. Patients came through an endocrinology department, and that department was in Xi'an, China. Library construction for TCR beta used iRepertoire HTBI primers and Arm-PCR of CDR3 regions. TCRdb reanalysed the multiplex PCR reads using MiXCR and keeps one entry per CDR3 protein. The repertoire holds 400,000 or so distinct CDR3 sequences, roughly a quarter seen once, with roughly 26% in the top ten.

Specimen: peripheral blood mononuclear cells (PBMCs), collected when the disease was refractory, from a patient treated with antithyroid drugs. This clonotype originated in a female donor with Graves disease. The gene calls are TRBV2 and TRBJ1-6; 7 nucleotides match TRBD1. The CDR3 region is CASDLEQGRSAAPLHF. In nucleotides, the CDR3 is TGTGCCAGCGATTTGGAACAGGGGAGATCGGCGGCACCCCTCCACTTT.